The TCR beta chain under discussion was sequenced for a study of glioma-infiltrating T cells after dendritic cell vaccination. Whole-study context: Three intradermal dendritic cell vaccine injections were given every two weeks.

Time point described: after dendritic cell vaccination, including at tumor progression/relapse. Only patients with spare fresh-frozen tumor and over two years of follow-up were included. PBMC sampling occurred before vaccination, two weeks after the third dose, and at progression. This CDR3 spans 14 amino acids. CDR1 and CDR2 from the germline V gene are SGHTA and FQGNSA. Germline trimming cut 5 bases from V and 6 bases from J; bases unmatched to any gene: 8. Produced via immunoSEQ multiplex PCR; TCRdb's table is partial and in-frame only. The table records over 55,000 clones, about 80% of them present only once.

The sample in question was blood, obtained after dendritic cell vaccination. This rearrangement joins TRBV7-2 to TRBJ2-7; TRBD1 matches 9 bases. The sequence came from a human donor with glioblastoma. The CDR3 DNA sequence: TGTGCCAGCAGCACGCCGGGACAGGGATCCGAGCAGTACTTC. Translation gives CASSTPGQGSEQYF.